These T cell receptor beta chains were read from a single sample in a study of cytomegalovirus exposure and HLA in healthy donors. The protocol was immunoSEQ multiplex PCR, while the TCRdb copy is restricted to in-frame clones and leaves out a portion. There are fewer than 200,000 clones in the sample, with over 1% held by the top ten. Sequencing used PBMCs. The origin of the receptors is a woman aged 55-69 years in good health and CMV-seronegative. The CDR3 runs from the conserved cysteine through the conserved F or W. Fields, in order: D gene, J gene, V gene, CDR3 DNA, CDR3 protein. A D gene is named only where the DNA matches it firmly.

>-|TRBJ1-1|TRBV19
TGTGCCAGTAGTGCGGGACTGGGCACTGAAGCTTTCTTT
CASSAGLGTEAFF
>TRBD1|TRBJ1-2|TRBV6-6
TGTGCCAGCAGACGACAGGGGGTTGGCTATGGCTACACCTTC
CASRRQGVGYGYTF
>TRBD1|TRBJ1-1|TRBV7-9
TGTGCCAGCAGCCCCGACAGGGTCCGTACTGAAGCTTTCTTT
CASSPDRVRTEAFF
>-|TRBJ2-7|TRBV18
TGTGCCAGCTCGCCTAGCTCCTACGAGCAGTACTTC
CASSPSSYEQYF
>-|TRBJ2-7|TRBV7-2
TGTGCCAGCAGCTTAGCGCGCGAGCAGTACTTC
CASSLAREQYF
>-|TRBJ1-2|TRBV7-2
TGTGCCAGCAGCTTAGCGGGCAAGGGGCAGGGCTACACCTTC
CASSLAGKGQGYTF
>-|TRBJ1-6|TRBV5-1
TGCGCCAGCAGCTTGGACAGGGCCCATTCACCCCTCCACTTT
CASSLDRAHSPLHF
>-|TRBJ1-4|TRBV7-9
TGTGCCAGCAGCCCTCGCCAGGCAGGGGAAGATGAAAAACTGTTTTTT
CASSPRQAGEDEKLFF
>-|TRBJ2-1|TRBV9
TGTGCCAGCAGCGTAGATCCAGCGGGTAATTACAATGAGCAGTTCTTC
CASSVDPAGNYNEQFF
>TRBD2|TRBJ2-3|TRBV7-2
TGTGCCAGCAGCTTAAGGGCTAGCGGTCGACCCACAGATACGCAGTATTTT
CASSLRASGRPTDTQYF
>-|TRBJ1-1|TRBV2
TGTGCCCGAGAGCGGGGGGGGAGCACTGAAGCTTTCTTT
CARERGGSTEAFF
>TRBD1|TRBJ1-6|TRBV6-5
TGTGCCAGCAGGGGCCGGGACAGAGCTAATTCACCCCTCCACTTT
CASRGRDRANSPLHF
>TRBD1|TRBJ1-6|TRBV27
TGTGCCAGCAGTACGACAGGGCGTAATAATTCACCCCTCCACTTT
CASSTTGRNNSPLHF
>TRBD1|TRBJ1-1|TRBV18
TGTGCCAGCTCACCTCCCTCGGGCAGGGGGAGTACTGAAGCTTTCTTT
CASSPPSGRGSTEAFF
>-|TRBJ1-5|TRBV15
TGTGCCACCAGCAGAACTACTGGGAATCAGCCCCAGCATTTT
CATSRTTGNQPQHF
>-|TRBJ2-2|TRBV5-6
TGTGCCAGCAGCTTCAGGAAGGACACCGGGGAGCTGTTTTTT
CASSFRKDTGELFF
>TRBD2|TRBJ2-1|TRBV20-1
TGCAGTGCTATCGGACTAGCAATGCAGTTCTTC
CSAIGLAMQFF
>TRBD1|TRBJ2-3|TRBV20-1
TGCAGTGTCTTACAGGGGAATACGCAGTATTTT
CSVLQGNTQYF
>-|TRBJ2-1|TRBV7-9
TGTGCCAGCAGCTCCTCTTGGATGAGGGGGTTTCACAATGAGCAGTTCTTC
CASSSSWMRGFHNEQFF
>-|TRBJ1-1|TRBV7-2
TGTGCCAGCAGTATAAACTATAACACTGAAGCTTTCTTT
CASSINYNTEAFF
>-|TRBJ2-1|TRBV2
TGTGCCAGCAGTGGGGCAGGGAAAAGCTACAATGAGCAGTTCTTC
CASSGAGKSYNEQFF
>-|TRBJ1-1|TRBV6-1
TGTGCCAGCAGTGATCCGACGAGGCAGAACACTGAAGCTTTCTTT
CASSDPTRQNTEAFF
>TRBD1|TRBJ1-2|TRBV5-1
TGCGCCAGCAGCTGGGGACAGGGGGACGGCTACACCTTC
CASSWGQGDGYTF
>-|TRBJ2-5|TRBV18
TGTGCCAGCTCACCAATCCCCTCAGAGACCCAGTACTTC
CASSPIPSETQYF
>-|TRBJ1-2|TRBV4-3
TGCGCCAGCAGCCAAGAGCCTGTGACAAACTACTATGGCTACACCTTC
CASSQEPVTNYYGYTF
>TRBD2|TRBJ2-7|TRBV28
TGTGCCAGCACCCCTGGGGGGGGGTACTACGAGCAGTACTTC
CASTPGGGYYEQYF
>-|TRBJ2-7|TRBV6-1
TGTGCCAGCAGTGAAGCGCAAGCGGTGCTCTACGAGCAGTACTTC
CASSEAQAVLYEQYF
>-|TRBJ2-7|TRBV27
TGTGCCAGCAGCAGGGCAACAGGCGAGCAGTACTTC
CASSRATGEQYF
>-|TRBJ2-7|TRBV10-2
TGCGCCAGCAGTGCTCAGGGGGAGGTAACCTACGAGCAGTACTTC
CASSAQGEVTYEQYF
>TRBD1|TRBJ2-5|TRBV18
TGTGCCAGCTCAACCCTTGAGGACAGGGTGAAAGAGACCCAGTACTTC
CASSTLEDRVKETQYF
>TRBD1|TRBJ2-5|TRBV9
TGTGCCAGCAGCGTCCAGGGACAGGGTAGGAATTTAGGAGAGACCCAGTACTTC
CASSVQGQGRNLGETQYF
>-|TRBJ1-2|TRBV5-1
TGCGCCAGCAGCTTGGTAGAGGTCCCTAGGAGCTACACCTTC
CASSLVEVPRSYTF
>-|TRBJ1-1|TRBV6-5
TGTGCCAGCAGTTACACAGGGTACACTGAAGCTTTCTTT
CASSYTGYTEAFF
>-|TRBJ1-1|TRBV11-1
TGTGCCAGCAGCCTCAGCCAGGGAACTGAAGCTTTCTTT
CASSLSQGTEAFF
>TRBD1|TRBJ1-1|TRBV7-8
TGTGCCAGCAGCTTAGGTGGGACAGTGAACACTGAAGCTTTCTTT
CASSLGGTVNTEAFF
>-|TRBJ1-1|TRBV2
TGTGCCAGCAGTGGTTTTTGGACGGGGTGGAACACTGAAGCTTTCTTT
CASSGFWTGWNTEAFF
>-|TRBJ1-1|TRBV5-1
TGCGCCAGCAGCTTAAGGGGGGGCACTGAAGCTTTCTTT
CASSLRGGTEAFF
>-|TRBJ1-5|TRBV7-2
TGTGCCAGCAGCTTAATTTTGAAGGGGTCGGGGGATCAGCCCCAGCATTTT
CASSLILKGSGDQPQHF
>TRBD2|TRBJ2-5|TRBV7-2
TGTGCCAGCGGGGGAGTCGGGCGGGGGGCGCGGGGAGAGACCCAGTACTTC
CASGGVGRGARGETQYF
>-|TRBJ1-5|TRBV10-2
TGCGCCAGCAGACAGGCTGGCAATCAGCCCCAGCATTTT
CASRQAGNQPQHF
>TRBD1|TRBJ2-7|TRBV5-1
TGCGCCAGCAGCTTGCGACAGGGTATTGGAGAGCAGTACTTC
CASSLRQGIGEQYF
>-|TRBJ1-4|TRBV4-3
TGCGCCAGCAGCCAAGAAAGAGCTTCTAATGAAAAACTGTTTTTT
CASSQERASNEKLFF
>-|TRBJ1-2|TRBV2
TGTGCCAGCAAGCAGGAATATGGCTACACCTTC
CASKQEYGYTF
>TRBD2|TRBJ2-7|TRBV6-6
TGTGCCAGCAGTTACCCGCTAGCGGGAGACTACGAGCAGTACTTC
CASSYPLAGDYEQYF
>-|TRBJ1-4|TRBV2
TGTGCCGGCACCCCGGGCAGGGTTCGGGAAAAACTGTTTTTT
CAGTPGRVREKLFF
>-|TRBJ2-1|TRBV2
TGTGCCAGCAGTTTTGACGGGTACAATGAGCAGTTCTTC
CASSFDGYNEQFF
>-|TRBJ1-2|TRBV7-8
TGTGCCAGCAGCTTAAACGAGGCTAACTATGGCTACACCTTC
CASSLNEANYGYTF
>-|TRBJ1-5|TRBV2
TGTGCCAGCAGTGCCCGTCGGGGAGCCCTAAATCAGCCCCAGCATTTT
CASSARRGALNQPQHF
>-|TRBJ2-2|TRBV27
TGTGCCAGCACCGGGGGGGACAGGGAAAACACCGGGGAGCTGTTTTTT
CASTGGDRENTGELFF
>TRBD1|TRBJ1-3|TRBV5-1
TGCGCCAGCAGCTTGGTAGGGACAGGGTCTGGAAACACCATATATTTT
CASSLVGTGSGNTIYF
>TRBD2|TRBJ2-1|TRBV7-8
TGTGCCAGCAGCTTACCGGGACTAGGGTTTTACAATGAGCAGTTCTTC
CASSLPGLGFYNEQFF
>TRBD1|TRBJ2-7|TRBV5-1
TGCGCCAGCAGCTCCGGACAGGGCTACGAGCAGTACTTC
CASSSGQGYEQYF